A selection of T cell receptor beta chains follows, all from one sample in a study of cytomegalovirus exposure and HLA in healthy donors. Profiled with immunoSEQ multiplex PCR; TCRdb holds only in-frame clones, not every one. The sample holds around 150,000 clones, roughly 82% seen once. Sequenced input: PBMCs. These receptor sequences come from a male donor in good health and CMV-seronegative. Each CDR3 is given with its conserved first and last residue. A D gene is named only where the DNA matches it firmly. Clone size is not always given. Where it is, it says once, few, many or a class for expanded clones.

few TRBJ2-7 TRBV4-3 TRBD2 CASSQDASGYEQYF TGCGCCAGCAGCCAAGATGCTAGCGGCTACGAGCAGTACTTC
. TRBJ2-2 TRBV11-3 . CASSRGFANTGELFF TGTGCCAGCAGCAGGGGGTTCGCGAACACCGGGGAGCTGTTTTTT
. TRBJ1-1 TRBV6-6 TRBD1 CASSSHRGAANTEAFF TGTGCCAGCAGTTCCCACAGGGGGGCCGCCAACACTGAAGCTTTCTTT
. TRBJ2-7 TRBV5-6 . CASRWGQAREQYF TGTGCCAGCAGGTGGGGACAAGCCCGCGAGCAGTACTTC
. TRBJ1-1 TRBV11-2 . CASTPGRGEDAVTEAFF TGTGCCAGCACCCCCGGCCGGGGGGAGGATGCGGTCACTGAAGCTTTCTTT
. TRBJ2-1 TRBV5-1 . CASRSREVEQFF TGCGCCAGCAGGAGCAGGGAAGTTGAGCAGTTCTTC
. TRBJ2-2 TRBV4-1 . CASSPRYIRATGELFF TGCGCCAGCAGCCCCCGATATATCAGGGCAACCGGGGAGCTGTTTTTT
few TRBJ2-1 TRBV27 . CASRRTALLDNEQFF TGTGCCAGCAGACGGACTGCCCTACTGGACAATGAGCAGTTCTTC
. TRBJ1-6 TRBV9 . CASSARQNNSPLHF TGTGCCAGCAGCGCGCGACAGAATAATTCACCCCTCCACTTT
. TRBJ1-1 TRBV6-5 . CASSYSFVKSQFEAFF TGTGCCAGCAGTTACTCCTTTGTGAAGAGTCAATTTGAAGCTTTCTTT
. TRBJ2-7 TRBV6-5 TRBD1 CASSYSLGTGPYEQYF TGTGCCAGCAGTTACTCGTTGGGGACAGGGCCCTACGAGCAGTACTTC
. TRBJ2-1 TRBV6-6 . CASSNPDEQFF TGTGCCAGCAGTAACCCGGATGAGCAGTTCTTC
. TRBJ2-1 TRBV6-6 . CASTNPAYNEQFF TGTGCCAGCACTAACCCCGCGTACAATGAGCAGTTCTTC
. TRBJ2-7 TRBV28 . CASSEYAGSYEQYF TGTGCCAGCAGTGAATACGCAGGGTCCTACGAGCAGTACTTC